Given below is one TCR beta chain in context. The data are from a study of OX40 agonist ivuxolimab in advanced cancers. Study-level background: Among those treated, three patients had partial responses, one with hepatocellular carcinoma and two with cutaneous melanoma.

Data came from immunoSEQ multiplex PCR; TCRdb stores just in-frame clones and leaves some out. The data contain 35,000 to 40,000 clones, 86% of them singletons. Germline CDR1 reads LGHNA; CDR2 reads YNFKEQ. The CDR3 loop spans 15 amino acids. The J segment lost 1 base and the V segment lost 3 bases, leaving 4 bases of the junction unmatched. The sequence came from an adult with an advanced solid tumor such as melanoma, head and neck, liver or kidney cancer. This specimen consisted of CD4+ or CD8+ T cells sorted from blood, obtained in a trial of the OX40 agonist ivuxolimab. V and J are TRBV4-2 and TRBJ2-5; 8 bases match TRBD2. The chain's CDR3 is CASSQGTSGQETQYF. The CDR3 nucleotides read TGTGCCAGCAGCCAGGGCACTAGCGGCCAAGAGACCCAGTACTTC.